This entry lists 29 T cell receptor beta chains sequenced from one sample in a study of blood T cell repertoires in COVID-19. Profiling relied on immunoSEQ multiplex PCR, and the TCRdb table lists in-frame clones only, not all of them. The sample shows around 70,000 clones, roughly 89% of them seen only once. What was sequenced was peripheral blood. These receptors were taken from a human donor in a cohort sampled during active COVID-19.

The gene calls are TRBV3-1 (or the pseudogene TRBV3-2) and TRBJ2-2; D remains ambiguous. CDR1 is LGHDT, CDR2 YNNKEL, per germline (reference sequence). V lost 2 bases, J lost 6 bases, and 13 bases lay in between. CDR3 length: 15 amino acids. The CDR3 DNA reads as TGTGCCAGCAGCCAATCCGGGTCGAGGTCCGGGGAGCTGTTTTTT. Translated, it gives CASSQSGSRSGELFF.

V usage is TRBV5-8 and J usage is TRBJ2-1; the D is unclear. Trimming cost V 4 bases and J 15 bases, with 17 bases left between them. Germline values: CDR1 SGHTS, CDR2 YDEGEE. The CDR3 is 12 residues long. The CDR3 loop is CASSPNRVVAFF. The CDR3 DNA is TGTGCCAGCAGCCCCAACCGGGTCGTGGCGTTCTTC.

This clone was picked up a small number of times. The rearrangement links TRBV5-4 to TRBJ2-5, with 9 bases that match TRBD1. Germline CDR1 reads SGHNT; CDR2 reads YYREEE (reference sequence). V shed 3 bases and J 4 bases; nucleotides not matched to a gene: 7. The CDR3 totals 15 residues. The CDR3: CASSSAGQGRETQYF. DNA of the CDR3: TGTGCCAGCAGCTCGGCGGGACAGGGTAGAGAGACCCAGTACTTC.

V usage is TRBV5-4 and J usage is TRBJ1-2; 10 bases line up with TRBD1. Losses at the gene ends were 1 base for V and 5 bases for J; bases not matched to a gene: 8. CDR1 and CDR2 from the germline V gene are SGHNT and YYREEE (reference sequence). The CDR3 has 16 amino acids. CDR3 protein: CASSLSSSGQGYGYTF. The CDR3 DNA reads as TGTGCCAGCAGCTTGTCTTCTTCGGGACAGGGGTATGGCTACACCTTC.

In DNA, the CDR3 is TGTGCCAGTACAGGACAGGGGCCTGGCTACACCTTC. It translates to CASTGQGPGYTF. The rearrangement joins TRBV19 to TRBJ1-2; the match to TRBD1 covers 9 bases. The V segment lost 7 bases and the J segment 7 bases; nucleotides outside the gene matches: 4. Germline V lookup: CDR1 LNHDA, CDR2 SQIVND (reference sequence). The CDR3 loop spans 12 amino acids.

The chain's CDR3 is CASSPEGARYEKLFF. In DNA form, the CDR3 reads TGTGCCAGTAGTCCTGAGGGGGCGCGGTATGAAAAACTGTTTTTT. The chain employs TRBV19 and TRBJ1-4; TRBD1 matches at 7 bases. This CDR3 region has 15 residues. V lost 5 bases to trimming and J lost 6 bases; unmatched junction nucleotides: 9. Germline values: CDR1 LNHDA, CDR2 SQIVND (reference sequence).

The chain has TRBV7-8 and TRBJ2-1; D may be TRBD1 (5 bases). CDR1 is SGHVS and CDR2 is FQNEAQ in the germline V gene. The V end was cut by 5 bases, the J end by 0 bases, with 23 bases between. There are 19 residues in the CDR3. CDR3 region: CASSRWQGATQSSYNEQFF. The CDR3 bases are TGTGCCAGCAGCCGATGGCAGGGCGCAACACAGAGCTCCTACAATGAGCAGTTCTTC.

The CDR3 DNA sequence: TGTGCCGTAGGACAGGGTGAATCTGGGGCCAACGTCCTGACTTTC. Encoded protein: CAVGQGESGANVLTF. V gene TRBV10-3 combines with J gene TRBJ2-6, with 8 bases fitting TRBD1. CDR1 is ENHRY, CDR2 SYGVKD, per germline. V was pared by 11 bases and J by 1 base, with 7 bases of the junction left unmatched. CDR3 length: 15 amino acids.

The chain carries TRBV24-1 and TRBJ2-7, with 9 bases identical to TRBD2. In germline, CDR1 is KGHDR, CDR2 SFDVKD. Trimming took 11 bases from V and 4 from J; bases not matched to a gene: 2. The CDR3 loop spans 11 amino acids. For the CDR3, the DNA is TGTGCCATCGCGGGGGGGTACGAGCAGTACTTC. Amino acids: CAIAGGYEQYF.

This clone was detected only once. This sequence joins TRBV7-2 and TRBJ2-6, with TRBD2 matching 7 bases. The CDR3 extends over 15 amino acids. V trimming: 3 bases; J trimming: 3 bases; junction bases outside the gene matches: 2. The germline V gene encodes CDR1 SGHTA and CDR2 FQGNSA. The CDR3 here is CASSFGGGGANVLTF. The CDR3 DNA is TGTGCCAGCAGCTTTGGCGGGGGTGGGGCCAACGTCCTGACTTTC. The whole variable domain, filled in from reference TRBV7-2 and TRBJ2-6, reads GAGVSQSPSNKVTEKGKDVELRCDPISGHTALYWYRQSLGQGLEFLIYFQGNSAPDKSGLPSDRFSAERTGGSVSTLTIQRTQQEDSAVYLCASSFGGGGANVLTFGAGSRLTVL.

The chain has TRBV7-2 and TRBJ1-2, with a tentative D call TRBD1 (6 bases). The CDR3 runs to 14 residues. Germline V CDR1 and CDR2: SGHTA, FQGNSA. The V end was cut by 7 bases, the J end by 1 base, with 13 bases between. The CDR3 here is CASTLDSSNYGYTF. The CDR3 DNA reads as TGTGCCAGCACCCTGGACAGTAGTAACTATGGCTACACCTTC.

V usage is TRBV2 and J usage is TRBJ2-7; 12 bases match TRBD2. V shed 3 bases, J shed 4 bases, and the junction held 7 bases outside the gene matches. The CDR3 length is 16 residues. Germline V gene data show CDR1 as SNHLY and CDR2 as FYNNEI. The chain's CDR3 is CASSDRLAGEFYEQYF. Written as DNA, the CDR3 is TGTGCCAGCAGTGACAGACTAGCGGGGGAGTTTTACGAGCAGTACTTC.

The chain recombines TRBV3-1 (or the pseudogene TRBV3-2) with TRBJ2-3; 7 positions agree with TRBD2. The CDR3 is made up of 14 amino acids. Unmatched junction bases numbered 2, after V lost 5 bases and J lost 0 bases. Germline assignment: CDR1 LGHDT and CDR2 YNNKEL (reference sequence). CDR3 sequence reads: CASSLAGSTDTQYF. The CDR3 DNA follows: TGTGCCAGCAGCTTAGCGGGCAGCACAGATACGCAGTATTTT.

The chain recombines TRBV7-9 with TRBJ1-1; tentatively, D is TRBD1 (6 bases). The V gene's germline CDR1 is SEHNR and CDR2 FQNEAQ (reference sequence). V gave up 5 bases and J gave up 11 bases, with 18 bases separating them. This CDR3 has 13 residues. CDR3 amino acids: CASSPIDRSVAFF. CDR3 bases: TGTGCCAGCAGCCCCATTGACAGGTCGGTGGCTTTCTTT.

The chain links TRBV5-8 to TRBJ2-5, with D perhaps matching TRBD2 (6 bases). The ends were cut back, 1 base at V and 5 bases at J, with 9 bases in the middle. This CDR3 contains 13 residues. Looked up from germline, CDR1 is SGHTS and CDR2 is YDEGEE. The CDR3 DNA is TGTGCCAGCAGCTTGTCAGGGAGGGAGACCCAGTACTTC. This codes for CASSLSGRETQYF. The variable domain in full, with the rest retrieved from reference TRBV5-8 and TRBJ2-5, is EAGVTQSPTHLIKTRGQQATLRCSPISGHTSVYWYQQALGLGLQFLLWYDEGEERNRGNFPPRFSGRQFPNYSSELNVNALELEDSALYLCASSLSGRETQYFGPGTRLLVL.

The chain carries TRBV3-1 (or the pseudogene TRBV3-2) and TRBJ2-7, with TRBD2 identical over 14 bases. Germline V gene data show CDR1 as LGHDT and CDR2 as YNNKEL (reference sequence). V lost 3 bases to trimming and J lost 6 bases; unmatched junction nucleotides: 4. The CDR3 totals 15 residues. This chain's CDR3 is CASSHRTSGGPEQYF. In DNA, the CDR3 is TGTGCCAGCAGCCACCGGACTAGCGGGGGGCCCGAGCAGTACTTC.

This rearrangement joins TRBV5-1 to TRBJ2-1; 7 positions match TRBD1. Germline V lookup: CDR1 SGHRS, CDR2 YFSETQ. This CDR3 is built from 16 residues. Trimming at V came to 5 bases and at J to 0 bases, leaving 8 bases not matched to a gene. The CDR3 spells CASSSRTGRSYNEQFF. Here the CDR3 DNA reads TGCGCCAGCAGTTCAAGGACAGGACGCTCCTACAATGAGCAGTTCTTC.

This chain joins TRBV29-1 and TRBJ2-3; no reliable D call. The V end was cut by 7 bases, the J end by 4 bases, with 9 bases between. Germline V gene sequence: CDR1 SQVTM, CDR2 ANQGSEA. CDR3 length: 11 residues. CDR3 sequence: CSALSADTQYF. The CDR3 bases are TGCAGCGCGCTATCTGCAGATACGCAGTATTTT.

The genes are TRBV7-2 and TRBJ2-1; TRBD2 matches 9 bases. V shed 6 bases and J 6 bases; nucleotides not matched to a gene: 6. Germline CDR1 and CDR2: SGHTA and FQGNSA. The CDR3 has 14 amino acids. CDR3 bases: TGTGCCAGCAGACCGGGACTAGCCGCCAATGAGCAGTTCTTC. This gives the protein CASRPGLAANEQFF.

The rearrangement joins TRBV28 to TRBJ2-7; 8 nucleotides match TRBD1. V shed 3 bases, J shed 6 bases, and the junction held 4 bases outside the gene matches. Per germline, CDR1 MDHEN and CDR2 SYDVKM. This CDR3 has 13 residues. CDR3 amino acids: CASSFSTGAEQYF. CDR3 sequence (DNA): TGTGCCAGCAGTTTTTCGACAGGGGCCGAGCAGTACTTC.

This chain joins TRBV18 and TRBJ1-1, with D perhaps matching TRBD1 (5 bases). The CDR3 extends over 16 amino acids. V was shortened by 3 bases and J by 1 base, with 15 bases between the two germline ends. In germline, CDR1 is KGHSH, CDR2 LQKENI. CDR3 sequence: CASSPFTLDTNTEAFF. The CDR3 DNA is TGTGCCAGCTCACCCTTCACCTTGGACACGAACACTGAAGCTTTCTTT. The whole variable domain, remainder taken from reference TRBV18 and TRBJ1-1, is NAGVMQNPRHLVRRRGQEARLRCSPMKGHSHVYWYRQLPEEGLKFMVYLQKENIIDESGMPKERFSAEFPKEGPSILRIQQVVRGDSAAYFCASSPFTLDTNTEAFFGQGTRLTVV.

The chain links TRBV15 to TRBJ2-7, with a weak D call TRBD2 (6 bases). Between the trimmed V and J ends, which lost 4 bases and 6 bases, there was a span of 22 bases. CDR1 is LNHNV and CDR2 is YYDKDF in the germline V gene (reference sequence). This CDR3 region has 16 residues. CDR3 protein: CATSTTRDFGSLEQYF. CDR3 DNA sequence: TGTGCCACCAGCACTACCCGGGACTTCGGATCCCTCGAGCAGTACTTC.

V usage is TRBV5-1 and J usage is TRBJ1-6; TRBD1 might be the D (6 bases). Per the germline V gene, CDR1 is SGHRS and CDR2 is YFSETQ. V lost 1 base and J lost 11, with 10 bases in between. The CDR3 totals 13 residues. The CDR3 protein is CASSLNRVTPLHF. CDR3 in DNA: TGCGCCAGCAGCTTGAACAGGGTAACACCCCTCCACTTT.

V is TRBV7-2 and J is TRBJ1-1, with no clear D. Between the trimmed V and J ends, which lost 3 bases and 4 bases, there was a span of 12 bases. The CDR3 covers 14 residues. Per the germline V gene, CDR1 is SGHTA and CDR2 is FQGNSA. This chain's CDR3 is CASSLLSPSTEAFF. As DNA, the CDR3 is TGTGCCAGCAGCTTGCTGTCCCCGAGCACTGAAGCTTTCTTT.

The V and J genes are TRBV7-8 and TRBJ2-2; possible D gene TRBD2, 7 bases. Trimming took off 6 bases at V and 2 bases at J, with 10 bases between the two ends. CDR3 length: 14 amino acids. CDR1 and CDR2 (germline): SGHVS, FQNEAQ. As DNA, the CDR3 is TGTGCCAGCAGGGGGGGGCCCAACACCGGGGAGCTGTTTTTT. It is translated as CASRGGPNTGELFF.

The rearrangement links TRBV5-1 to TRBJ2-2; D may be TRBD1 (6 bases). CDR1 and CDR2 from the germline V gene are SGHRS and YFSETQ. CDR3 size: 15 residues. The V and J ends lost 4 bases and 0 bases respectively, with 10 bases between them. In nucleotides, the CDR3 is TGCGCCAGCAGCCCCCGGACAGCGAACACCGGGGAGCTGTTTTTT. Amino acid sequence: CASSPRTANTGELFF.

The chain couples TRBV3-1 (or the pseudogene TRBV3-2) to TRBJ2-7, with 7 bases matching TRBD2. CDR3 length equals 15 residues. CDR1 and CDR2 (germline): LGHDT, YNNKEL (reference sequence). Trimming cost V 4 bases and J 3 bases; bases outside gene matches: 9. DNA for the CDR3: TGTGCCAGCAGCCCCGAGCGGGACCCATTCTACGAGCAGTACTTC. This encodes CASSPERDPFYEQYF.

This chain uses TRBV5-1 with TRBJ1-1; D gene unclear. Trimming left V 0 bases short and J 5 bases short, with 11 bases between. Germline loops: CDR1 SGHRS, CDR2 YFSETQ. The CDR3 is made up of 14 amino acids. The CDR3: CASSLAVAGTEAFF. The CDR3 nucleotides are TGCGCCAGCAGCTTGGCCGTGGCGGGGACTGAAGCTTTCTTT.

The V call is TRBV9, the J call TRBJ2-7, with 8 positions matching TRBD1. Germline CDR1 SGDLS, CDR2 YYNGEE. This CDR3 is 15 amino acids long. The V gene end was trimmed by 3 bases and the J gene end by 3 bases; junction bases not matched to a gene: 8. The CDR3: CASSATGTGIYEQYF. The CDR3 region has the DNA TGTGCCAGCAGCGCCACCGGGACAGGCATCTACGAGCAGTACTTC.